The rows below give T cell receptor beta chains drawn from one sample of a study of OX40 agonist ivuxolimab in advanced cancers. Some clones are missing from TCRdb's copy, which holds only in-frame ones; the method was immunoSEQ multiplex PCR. The sample yields just under 85,000 clones, less than 90% seen once. Sequenced material: CD4+ or CD8+ T cells sorted from blood, taken in a trial of the OX40 agonist ivuxolimab. These receptors originate from an adult with an advanced solid tumor such as melanoma, head and neck, liver or kidney cancer. Each CDR3 is given with its conserved first and last residue. D genes are given only for firm matches. Where a row states a size, it is once, few, many or the class of an expanded clone; other rows omit it.

NA,TRBV7-3,15,TRBJ2-3,NA,CASSLGRANTDTQYF,TGTGCCAGCAGCTTAGGGCGGGCAAACACAGATACGCAGTATTTT
TRBD1,TRBV6-6,15,TRBJ1-4,NA,CASSPRDRVAEKLFF,TGTGCCAGCAGTCCTAGGGACAGGGTCGCGGAAAAACTGTTTTTT
NA,TRBV6-6,15,TRBJ2-2,once,CASSYFSGYTGELFF,TGTGCCAGCAGTTACTTTTCTGGGTACACCGGGGAGCTGTTTTTT
NA,TRBV29-1,13,TRBJ1-1,few,CSATVAANTEAFF,TGCAGCGCTACCGTGGCAGCGAACACTGAAGCTTTCTTT
NA,TRBV5-1,13,TRBJ1-1,once,CASRVWGDTEAFF,TGCGCCAGCAGGGTGTGGGGGGACACTGAAGCTTTCTTT
TRBD2,TRBV7-9,15,TRBJ2-5,NA,CASSLVLAGGETQYF,TGTGCCAGCAGCTTAGTACTAGCGGGGGGAGAGACCCAGTACTTC
TRBD1,TRBV27,16,TRBJ2-1,few,CASSRIQGFAYNEQFF,TGTGCCAGCAGCCGAATACAGGGGTTCGCCTACAATGAGCAGTTCTTC
NA,TRBV5-8,15,TRBJ1-2,NA,CASSLGLVPGGGYTF,TGTGCCAGCAGCTTGGGACTCGTCCCGGGTGGCGGCTACACCTTC
TRBD2,TRBV19,18,TRBJ2-5,NA,CASSKGLAGGSYQETQYF,TGTGCCAGTAGTAAGGGACTAGCGGGGGGCTCGTACCAAGAGACCCAGTACTTC
NA,TRBV7-2,14,TRBJ2-2,NA,CASSLGGHPGELFF,TGTGCCAGCAGCTTAGGAGGCCACCCCGGGGAGCTGTTTTTT
NA,TRBV19,14,TRBJ1-2,NA,CASSSTGRGWGYTF,TGTGCCAGTAGTTCAACAGGACGGGGGTGGGGCTACACCTTC
NA,TRBV30,14,TRBJ1-3,NA,CAWTPRTAGNTIYF,TGTGCCTGGACCCCCAGGACCGCTGGAAACACCATATATTTT
NA,TRBV6-6,13,TRBJ2-1,NA,CASSYVSFGEQFF,TGTGCCAGCAGTTACGTCAGCTTTGGTGAGCAGTTCTTC
NA,TRBV11-1,13,TRBJ1-1,NA,CASSFMGNTEAFF,TGTGCCAGCAGCTTTATGGGGAACACTGAAGCTTTCTTT
TRBD2,TRBV4-1,16,TRBJ2-3,NA,CASSQRLAGGTDTQYF,TGCGCCAGCAGCCAGCGCCTCGCGGGGGGAACAGATACGCAGTATTTT
TRBD1,TRBV28,15,TRBJ1-6,NA,CASTPAGTGNSPLHF,TGTGCCAGCACCCCCGCCGGGACAGGGAATTCACCCCTCCACTTT
TRBD1,TRBV5-1,15,TRBJ1-1,few,CASSLLTGTNTEAFF,TGCGCCAGCAGCTTACTGACAGGGACGAACACTGAAGCTTTCTTT
NA,TRBV10-3,15,TRBJ1-3,NA,CAISGNPAVGNTIYF,TGTGCCATCAGTGGGAACCCGGCGGTTGGAAACACCATATATTTT
NA,TRBV18,15,TRBJ2-5,NA,CASSPPGLRQETQYF,TGTGCCAGCTCACCTCCGGGACTCCGACAAGAGACCCAGTACTTC
NA,TRBV6-1,11,TRBJ1-1,NA,CASSYLDKAFF,TGTGCCAGCAGTTATCTGGACAAAGCTTTCTTT
TRBD2,TRBV4-1,17,TRBJ2-5,NA,CASSQASGGPRQETQYF,TGCGCCAGCAGCCAGGCTAGCGGGGGGCCGCGGCAAGAGACCCAGTACTTC
TRBD2,TRBV10-2,15,TRBJ2-3,NA,CASSESAGGLGTQYF,TGCGCCAGCAGTGAATCGGCGGGGGGCCTTGGGACGCAGTATTTT
NA,TRBV19,13,TRBJ1-2,NA,CASGSTGNYGYTF,TGTGCCAGTGGTAGTACAGGGAACTATGGCTACACCTTC
NA,TRBV5-6,15,TRBJ2-2,NA,CASSFRDRNTGELFF,TGTGCCAGCAGCTTCCGGGACCGGAACACCGGGGAGCTGTTTTTT
TRBD2,TRBV7-3,15,TRBJ2-5,few,CASSPLGLAAETQYF,TGTGCCAGCAGCCCCCTCGGACTAGCGGCTGAGACCCAGTACTTC
NA,TRBV5-1,14,TRBJ1-2,NA,CASSPDKGRYGYTF,TGCGCCAGCAGCCCTGACAAGGGGCGCTATGGCTACACCTTC
NA,TRBV5-1,15,TRBJ1-3,NA,CASSLRGGSGNTIYF,TGCGCCAGCAGCTTGAGGGGGGGCTCTGGAAACACCATATATTTT
NA,TRBV6-1,13,TRBJ1-5,NA,CASMGGLNQPQHF,TGTGCCAGCATGGGCGGACTAAATCAGCCCCAGCATTTT
NA,TRBV7-9,14,TRBJ1-1,NA,CASSLQGSNTEAFF,TGTGCCAGCAGCTTACAGGGGAGTAACACTGAAGCTTTCTTT
NA,TRBV11-2,17,TRBJ1-1,NA,CASSLGFWEGENTEAFF,TGTGCCAGCAGCTTAGGATTCTGGGAGGGTGAGAACACTGAAGCTTTCTTT
NA,TRBV6-5,15,TRBJ2-5,few,CASSASRRGGETQYF,TGTGCCAGCAGTGCCTCTCGTCGCGGTGGTGAGACCCAGTACTTC
NA,TRBV7-2,13,TRBJ2-5,NA,CASSTDNQETQYF,TGTGCCAGCAGCACGGACAACCAAGAGACCCAGTACTTC
TRBD2,TRBV6-5,16,TRBJ2-1,NA,CASSYSGLPGGYEQFF,TGTGCCAGCAGTTACTCGGGACTACCCGGGGGGTATGAGCAGTTCTTC
TRBD1,TRBV4-1,15,TRBJ2-7,NA,CASSLGQGRGYEQYF,TGCGCCAGCAGCCTAGGACAGGGGCGAGGTTACGAGCAGTACTTC
NA,TRBV7-2,15,TRBJ2-7,NA,CASSFPQGRDYEQYF,TGTGCCAGCAGCTTCCCGCAGGGAAGAGACTACGAGCAGTACTTC
NA,TRBV30,13,TRBJ2-5,NA,CAGGRGMRETQYF,TGTGCCGGGGGACGGGGGATGCGAGAGACCCAGTACTTC
NA,TRBV2,14,TRBJ1-4,NA,CASKAQSSNEKLFF,TGTGCCAGCAAGGCACAGAGCTCAAATGAAAAACTGTTTTTT
NA,TRBV30,14,TRBJ1-1,many,CAWRSGTVNTEAFF,TGTGCCTGGAGGTCGGGGACGGTGAACACTGAAGCTTTCTTT
TRBD1,TRBV5-1,15,TRBJ2-3,NA,CASSSVGQGTDTQYF,TGCGCCAGCAGCTCCGTGGGACAGGGCACAGATACGCAGTATTTT
NA,TRBV7-6,12,TRBJ2-2,NA,CASSPFSGELFF,TGTGCCAGCAGCCCTTTCAGCGGGGAGCTGTTTTTT
TRBD1,TRBV18,16,TRBJ2-5,NA,CASSPGRQGSRETQYF,TGTGCCAGCTCACCAGGGAGACAGGGGTCCCGAGAGACCCAGTACTTC
NA,TRBV27,14,TRBJ2-7,once,CASTRRAGGYEQYF,TGTGCCAGCACTCGCCGGGCCGGGGGCTACGAGCAGTACTTC